This T cell receptor beta chain is from a study of T cells of healthy individuals. One entry per CDR3 protein, called by TCRdb with MiXCR from the 5' RACE reads. Of about 57,000 distinct CDR3 sequences detected, about a sixth appear once; the ten largest clones hold around 5.1%. This clonotype was detected ten times or more. The V gene end was trimmed by 1 base and the J gene end by 1 base; junction bases not matched to a gene: 12. The germline V gene encodes CDR1 SGHRS and CDR2 YFSETQ. The CDR3 sequence is 19 residues long. The clonotype was recovered from a human donor in good health. The J gene is TRBJ1-5, the V gene TRBV5-1, with 9 nucleotides matching TRBD1. Here the CDR3 DNA reads TGCGCCAGCAGCTTGAACCGGGACAGGGAACGGCTAAGCAATCAGCCCCAGCATTTT. Translating gives CASSLNRDRERLSNQPQHF.